Each of the 30 T cell receptor beta chains below was sequenced from the same sample in a study of human T cells and chemical hapten exposure. TCRdb re-derived calls from the RACE reads in MiXCR, one entry per CDR3 protein. The sample lists 150,000 to 200,000 distinct CDR3 sequences, 28% seen once, with 2.1% in the top ten. Time point of the sample: patch test 3, about 24 weeks after DPC sensitization. The sample's treatment: therapeutic diphenylcyclopropenone sensitization with weekly scalp DPC. Sample: whole blood, taken in connection with sensitization to the hapten diphenylcyclopropenone (DPC). The receptors come from a woman under 30 with alopecia areata. Some clones in this sample may be carry-over from other donors' samples.

The V and J genes are TRBV6-5 and TRBJ2-1; D tentatively reads TRBD1 or TRBD2 (6 bases each). V dropped 0 bases and J dropped 7 bases, with 19 bases sitting between them. Germline values: CDR1 MNHEY, CDR2 SVGAGI. This CDR3 has 17 residues. Written as DNA, the CDR3 is TGTGCCAGCAGTTACTCGAGGAACCGGGGGCCGGTAAATGAGCAGTTCTTC. This translates into CASSYSRNRGPVNEQFF.

This clonotype was detected many times. The gene calls are TRBV7-3 and TRBJ1-1; D gene uncertain. The germline CDR1 and CDR2 sequences are SGHTA and FQGTGA. This CDR3 region has 13 residues. Trimming removed 1 base at V and 7 bases at J, with 10 bases between. The CDR3, as DNA: TGTGCCAGCAGCTTAAAGGTTAGGGATGAAGCTTTCTTT. Translating it yields CASSLKVRDEAFF.

The genes are TRBV29-1 and TRBJ2-7; TRBD1 matches at 7 bases. In germline, CDR1 is SQVTM, CDR2 ANQGSEA. This CDR3 has 15 residues. Unmatched junction bases numbered 10, after V lost 3 bases and J lost 2 bases. The CDR3 bases are TGCAGCGTTGAGTACTCCGGGACAGCCGCCTACGAGCAGTACTTC. This translates into CSVEYSGTAAYEQYF.

V gene TRBV10-3 combines with J gene TRBJ2-5; tentatively, D is TRBD1 (7 bases). V was trimmed by 2 bases and J by 4 bases, leaving 14 bases between them. Germline V gene sequence: CDR1 ENHRY, CDR2 SYGVKD. The CDR3 covers 15 residues. The CDR3 loop reads CAISEPGQEGETQYF. CDR3 DNA sequence: TGTGCCATCAGTGAGCCCGGACAGGAGGGAGAGACCCAGTACTTC.

This clonotype turned up a few times. One junction end disagrees with the germline gene, perhaps due to a read error. The CDR3 spells CATTRLGRNTEAFF. In DNA form, the CDR3 reads TGTGCCACCACCAGACTGGGGCGAAACACTGAAGCTTTCTTT. The rearrangement joins TRBV15 to TRBJ1-1; D may be TRBD1 (5 bases). Germline-derived CDR1 and CDR2 are LNHNV and YYDKDF (reference sequence). The CDR3 is made up of 14 amino acids.

This chain uses TRBV6-1 with TRBJ1-2; D remains ambiguous. Looked up from germline, CDR1 is MNHNS and CDR2 is SASEGT. With 8 bases removed from V and 2 bases from J, the gap between germline ends came to 3 bases. The CDR3 is 10 amino acids. CDR3: CASENYGYTF. CDR3 DNA: TGTGCCAGCGAGAACTATGGCTACACCTTC.

This clonotype was observed a handful of times. The chain carries TRBV4-3 and TRBJ1-1; 8 bases fit TRBD1. In germline, CDR1 is LGHNA, CDR2 YSLEER. The V gene end was trimmed by 0 bases and the J gene end by 3 bases; junction bases not matched to a gene: 6. This CDR3 region has 16 residues. CDR3 in amino acids: CASSQEDRGGYTEAFF. The CDR3 DNA is TGCGCCAGCAGCCAAGAAGACAGGGGAGGTTACACTGAAGCTTTCTTT.

The chain combines TRBV27 with TRBJ2-3, with 12 bases lining up with TRBD2. In germline, CDR1 is MNHEY, CDR2 SMNVEV (reference sequence). CDR3 length: 16 amino acids. V gave up 5 bases and J gave up 2 bases; unmatched junction bases: 5. This CDR3 is CASSLAGGPITDTQYF. The CDR3 DNA is TGTGCCAGCAGTCTAGCGGGGGGGCCGATCACAGATACGCAGTATTTT.

The chain carries TRBV27 and TRBJ2-3, with D perhaps matching TRBD1 (5 bases). Germline lookup yields CDR1 MNHEY and CDR2 SMNVEV (reference sequence). The CDR3 is made up of 17 amino acids. V lost 2 bases and J lost 8, with 23 bases in between. The CDR3: CASSLGHRMGLVGTQYF. CDR3 DNA: TGTGCCAGCAGTTTAGGTCATCGAATGGGGCTAGTGGGTACGCAGTATTTT.

The chain couples TRBV20-1 to TRBJ2-5; D is possibly TRBD1 (6 bases). Germline V gives CDR1 DFQATT, CDR2 SNEGSKA (reference sequence). The CDR3 is 13 amino acids. Trimming removed 1 base from V and 6 bases from J, with 12 bases in between. The CDR3 here is CSARGGPTQTQYF. The CDR3 DNA reads TGCAGTGCTAGAGGGGGGCCCACACAGACCCAGTACTTC.

The chain combines TRBV3-1 with TRBJ2-7; a possible D gene is TRBD2 (5 bases). CDR3 length: 13 amino acids. Germline CDR1 and CDR2: LGHDT and YNNKEL (reference sequence). Deletions cut 1 base from V and 4 bases from J, with 8 bases between. The CDR3 bases are TGTGCCAGCAGCCAAGCCGGGAAATACGAGCAGTACTTC. Its protein product is CASSQAGKYEQYF.

This clonotype was counted between two and nine times. J is TRBJ2-1 and V is TRBV10-3; TRBD1 matches at 11 bases. J lost 7 bases, V lost 7 bases, and 9 bases had no gene match. Per germline, CDR1 ENHRY and CDR2 SYGVKD. The CDR3 runs to 15 residues. The CDR3 region is CAIKGQGGIENEQFF. The CDR3 nucleotides read TGTGCCATCAAGGGACAGGGGGGTATTGAGAATGAGCAGTTCTTC.

A single count supports this clonotype. The chain links TRBV20-1 to TRBJ2-3; 12 bases match TRBD2. CDR1 and CDR2 from the germline V gene are DFQATT and SNEGSKA (reference sequence). The CDR3 length is 17 residues. With 3 bases clipped from V and 2 bases from J, the junction kept 9 bases outside the gene matches. DNA of the CDR3: TGCAGTGCTAGGCTATCTAGCGGGGGGGGCTACACAGATACGCAGTATTTT. It yields the protein CSARLSSGGGYTDTQYF.

This clonotype was found a few times. The rearrangement joins TRBV7-2 to TRBJ2-7; D possibly corresponds to TRBD2 (7 bases). The CDR3 extends over 16 amino acids. Trimming removed 4 bases at V and 4 bases at J, with 20 bases between. CDR1 and CDR2 from the germline V gene are SGHTA and FQGNSA. The CDR3: CASSSPRGGGKYEQYF. The CDR3 bases are TGTGCCAGCAGCTCACCCAGAGGGGGAGGGAAGTACGAGCAGTACTTC.

Details on this clonotype: A read error may produce the germline difference seen at one junction end. The chain combines TRBV10-3 with TRBJ2-5, with 9 positions matching TRBD1. Looked up from germline, CDR1 is ENHRY and CDR2 is SYGVKD. The CDR3 consists of 15 residues. CDR3 nucleotides: TGTGCCATCACCCCCCCCACAGGGGGCACAGAGACCCGGTACTTC. Protein product: CAITPPTGGTETRYF.

This clonotype has more than one count but fewer than ten. CDR3 bases: TGTGCCAGCTCACCGTCAGGACAGGGGGGTCCTGAAGCTTTCTTT. It translates to CASSPSGQGGPEAFF. The chain has TRBV18 and TRBJ1-1; 10 bases line up with TRBD1. From germline, CDR1 is KGHSH and CDR2 LQKENI. The CDR3 sequence is 15 residues long. The J segment lost 6 bases and the V segment lost 3 bases, leaving 7 bases of the junction unmatched.

The chain employs TRBV15 and TRBJ2-5, with 7 nucleotides matching TRBD2. Trimming cost V 3 bases and J 5 bases; bases outside gene matches: 9. CDR3 size: 15 residues. CDR1 and CDR2 from the germline V gene are LNHNV and YYDKDF (reference sequence). For the CDR3, the DNA is TGTGCCACCAGCAGTCCGGGACTACCACCCGAGACCCAGTACTTC. Its translation: CATSSPGLPPETQYF.

This clonotype turned up a few times. The chain carries TRBV29-1 and TRBJ2-7; D may be TRBD2 (6 bases). This CDR3 is 11 amino acids long. Germline V gene data show CDR1 as SQVTM and CDR2 as ANQGSEA. Trimming took off 6 bases at V and 7 bases at J, with 13 bases between the two ends. The CDR3 DNA is TGCAGCGTAGGTAGGGACTTGGAGCAGTACTTC. Protein product: CSVGRDLEQYF.

Only a few counts were recorded for this clonotype. This chain connects TRBV20-1 to TRBJ2-1; no reliable D call. The CDR3 consists of 14 residues. Trimming took off 0 bases at V and 6 bases at J, with 12 bases between the two ends. Germline lookup yields CDR1 DFQATT and CDR2 SNEGSKA (reference sequence). CDR3 sequence: CSARDRNLFNEQFF. DNA of the CDR3: TGCAGTGCTAGAGATCGGAACCTATTCAATGAGCAGTTCTTC.

The V call is TRBV6-6, the J call TRBJ1-2; 7 positions match TRBD1. Losses at the gene ends were 6 bases for V and 6 bases for J; bases not matched to a gene: 10. The CDR3 has 14 amino acids. Per germline, CDR1 MNHNY and CDR2 SVGAGI (reference sequence). The CDR3 region is CASSPTGLGDGYTF. CDR3 in DNA: TGTGCCAGCAGCCCGACAGGGTTGGGGGATGGCTACACCTTC.

This clonotype was found a few times. The chain links TRBV20-1 to TRBJ2-7, with 7 bases that match TRBD1. Germline V gene data show CDR1 as DFQATT and CDR2 as SNEGSKA (reference sequence). Trimming cost V 3 bases and J 6 bases; bases outside gene matches: 11. The CDR3 covers 14 residues. The CDR3 spells CSARGETGPSEQYF. CDR3 in DNA: TGCAGTGCTAGGGGGGAGACAGGGCCCTCCGAGCAGTACTTC.

The V and J genes are TRBV7-2 and TRBJ1-2; no firm D call. This CDR3 contains 13 residues. In germline, CDR1 is SGHTA, CDR2 FQGNSA. Trimming shortened V by 4 bases and J by 5 bases, and 11 bases separated the two germline ends. This CDR3 reads CASSSGHSYGYTF. The CDR3, as DNA: TGTGCCAGCAGCTCTGGGCACTCGTATGGCTACACCTTC.

This chain uses TRBV20-1 with TRBJ1-5; no clear D gene. V gave up 5 bases and J gave up 6 bases, with 14 bases separating them. CDR3 size: 13 residues. Germline V gene sequence: CDR1 DFQATT, CDR2 SNEGSKA (reference sequence). The CDR3 sequence: CSAGRLGPQPQHF. CDR3 DNA: TGCAGTGCTGGCCGCTTAGGTCCTCAGCCCCAGCATTTT.

Points on this clonotype: Only one base separates this from a far larger clonotype, so it likely reflects a read error. V usage is TRBV4-1 and J usage is TRBJ1-4; TRBD1 matches at 7 bases. CDR1 and CDR2 from the germline V gene are MGHRA and YSYEKL. The length of the CDR3 is 15 residues. V lost 1 base and J lost 4; bases outside the gene matches: 3. The chain's CDR3 is CASSQAGTVNEKLFF. The CDR3 DNA sequence: TGCGCCAGCAGCCAAGCCGGGACAGTTAATGAAAAACTGTTTTTT.

V gene TRBV5-1 combines with J gene TRBJ2-3; the match to TRBD2 covers 11 bases. V trimming: 7 bases; J trimming: 2 bases; junction bases outside the gene matches: 6. The CDR3 is 15 amino acids. Germline V gives CDR1 SGHRS, CDR2 YFSETQ. DNA of the CDR3: TGCGCCAGCTGCGCGACTAGCGGGATCACAGATACGCAGTATTTT. Protein sequence: CASCATSGITDTQYF. The complete variable domain, with remaining parts taken from reference TRBV5-1 and TRBJ2-3, reads KAGVTQTPRYLIKTRGQQVTLSCSPISGHRSVSWYQQTPGQGLQFLFEYFSETQRNKGNFPGRFSGRQFSNSRSEMNVSTLELGDSALYLCASCATSGITDTQYFGPGTRLTVL.

This clonotype has a handful of counts. This sequence joins TRBV5-1 and TRBJ2-5, with 7 bases matching TRBD1. After removal of 8 bases from V and 4 bases from J, the junction contained 8 bases not matched to a gene. The CDR3 extends over 13 amino acids. Germline CDR1 is SGHRS and CDR2 is YFSETQ. The CDR3 DNA reads as TGCGCCAGTACGACAGGGCCAGGAGAGACCCAGTACTTC. This gives the protein CASTTGPGETQYF.

The sample holds one count of this clonotype. The V gene is TRBV6-6, the J gene TRBJ2-2; 8 nucleotides align to TRBD2. Trimming took 6 bases from V and 4 from J; bases not matched to a gene: 4. The CDR3 length is 14 residues. CDR1 and CDR2 from the germline V gene are MNHNY and SVGAGI (reference sequence). The DNA of the CDR3 is TGTGCCAGCAGCCGGGGGGGGCCCACCGGGGAGCTGTTTTTT. It yields the protein CASSRGGPTGELFF.

The V call is TRBV28, the J call TRBJ2-5; D ambiguous. V gave up 3 bases and J gave up 5 bases, with 13 bases separating them. From germline, CDR1 is MDHEN and CDR2 SYDVKM. The CDR3 runs 14 residues. The CDR3 is CASSLSDGQETQYF. The CDR3 nucleotides read TGTGCCAGCAGTTTGTCGGACGGTCAGGAGACCCAGTACTTC.

This clonotype was counted only a few times. The chain has TRBV9 and TRBJ2-1, with D perhaps given as TRBD1 or TRBD2 (5 bases each). Germline values: CDR1 SGDLS, CDR2 YYNGEE. The CDR3 extends over 15 amino acids. Trimming stripped 4 bases from V and 5 bases from J, with 16 bases between. CDR3 sequence (DNA): TGTGCCAGCAGCCTTGGGACCGGAGGTCACAATGAGCAGTTCTTC. Translation gives CASSLGTGGHNEQFF.

The chain has TRBV9 and TRBJ2-5; D is uncertain. The CDR3 contains 14 residues. Germline assignment: CDR1 SGDLS and CDR2 YYNGEE. V lost 0 bases to trimming and J lost 0 bases, with 6 bases between them. CDR3 DNA sequence: TGTGCCAGCAGCGTAGGTGGCTACCAAGAGACCCAGTACTTC. This sequence encodes CASSVGGYQETQYF. The full variable domain, in which reference TRBV9 and TRBJ2-5 provide the parts outside the CDR3, is DSGVTQTPKHLITATGQRVTLRCSPRSGDLSVYWYQQSLDQGLQFLIQYYNGEERAKGNILERFSAQQFPDLHSELNLSSLELGDSALYFCASSVGGYQETQYFGPGTRLLVL.